One sample yielded the 22 T cell receptor beta chains listed below, sequenced in a study of T cell responses to AZD1222 COVID-19 vaccine. Data came from immunoSEQ multiplex PCR; TCRdb stores just in-frame clones and leaves some out. The repertoire consists of around 130,000 clones, with roughly 92% occurring once and the leading ten covering 0.91%. The material was peripheral blood, obtained on day 0 of AZD1222 vaccination. All receptors come from an adult in good health.

The chain carries TRBV6-1 and TRBJ1-2; D is possibly TRBD1 (6 bases). The germline V gene encodes CDR1 MNHNS and CDR2 SASEGT. The CDR3 length is 16 residues. Trimming pared 4 bases from V and 0 bases from J, leaving 15 bases between. The CDR3 DNA is TGTGCCAGCAGTGCCCTGGGGGGGGCGGCTAACTATGGCTACACCTTC. It codes for CASSALGGAANYGYTF.

J is TRBJ1-1 and V is TRBV10-3; tentative D call: TRBD1 (6 bases). V was clipped by 5 bases and J by 1 base, with 11 bases between them. The CDR3 totals 14 residues. Germline V gene lookup returns CDR1 ENHRY and CDR2 SYGVKD. CDR3 coding DNA: TGTGCCATCAGTAGGGGGGTAGGGAACACTGAAGCTTTCTTT. This translates into CAISRGVGNTEAFF.

The chain is built from TRBV19 and TRBJ1-5; tentative D call: TRBD1 (6 bases). The CDR3 runs to 14 residues. Deletions cut 5 bases from V and 4 bases from J, with 12 bases between. The V gene's germline CDR1 is LNHDA and CDR2 SQIVND (reference sequence). CDR3 sequence: CASSGVQGNQPQHF. CDR3 DNA sequence: TGTGCCAGTAGTGGGGTACAGGGAAATCAGCCCCAGCATTTT.

V usage is TRBV18 and J usage is TRBJ1-1; TRBD1 matches 7 bases. The CDR3 is 15 residues long. The germline CDR1 and CDR2 sequences are KGHSH and LQKENI. The V gene end was trimmed by 0 bases and the J gene end by 1 base; junction bases not matched to a gene: 2. The CDR3 sequence: CASSPPGGPNTEAFF. The CDR3, as DNA: TGTGCCAGCTCACCACCAGGGGGCCCGAACACTGAAGCTTTCTTT.

This sequence joins TRBV6-5 and TRBJ1-1; D is possibly TRBD1 (5 bases). The V gene lost 7 bases and the J gene lost 7 bases, with 13 bases spanning the gap. The CDR3 sequence is 12 residues long. CDR1 and CDR2 from the germline V gene are MNHEY and SVGAGI. CDR3 nucleotide sequence: TGTGCCAGCACAGACAGTTCCTTTGAAGCTTTCTTT. Amino acid sequence: CASTDSSFEAFF.

The chain carries TRBV19 and TRBJ1-2, with unresolved D. Looked up from germline, CDR1 is LNHDA and CDR2 is SQIVND (reference sequence). The CDR3 loop spans 15 amino acids. V was pared by 4 bases and J by 5 bases, with 17 bases between. The chain's CDR3 is CASSTTSTYYYGYTF. The CDR3, as DNA: TGTGCCAGTAGTACAACCTCGACGTACTATTATGGCTACACCTTC.

J is TRBJ1-5 and V is TRBV28, with 8 bases identical to TRBD1. Germline V gives CDR1 MDHEN, CDR2 SYDVKM. The V and J ends lost 3 bases and 2 bases, in that order; junction bases with no gene match: 3. The CDR3 spans 15 residues. The CDR3 loop reads CASSLTGDRNQPQHF. CDR3 DNA sequence: TGTGCCAGCAGTTTGACAGGGGACCGCAATCAGCCCCAGCATTTT.

The chain employs TRBV2 and TRBJ2-1; D ambiguous. Trimming shortened V by 4 bases and J by 5 bases, and 9 bases separated the two germline ends. The CDR3 runs to 13 residues. The V gene's germline CDR1 is SNHLY and CDR2 FYNNEI. CDR3: CASSVDGNNEQFF. The CDR3 DNA follows: TGTGCCAGCAGTGTCGACGGTAACAATGAGCAGTTCTTC.

The V gene is TRBV28, the J gene TRBJ1-6; tentative D call: TRBD1 (5 bases). CDR1 and CDR2 from the germline V gene are MDHEN and SYDVKM. The CDR3 is 14 amino acids. V was shortened by 5 bases and J by 9 bases, with 14 bases between the two germline ends. The chain's CDR3 is CASSPGSNGSPLHF. The CDR3 DNA reads as TGTGCCAGCAGTCCAGGGTCCAACGGTTCACCCCTCCACTTT. Using reference TRBV28 and TRBJ1-6 for the parts outside the CDR3, the full variable domain is DVKVTQSSRYLVKRTGEKVFLECVQDMDHENMFWYRQDPGLGLRLIYFSYDVKMKEKGDIPEGYSVSREKKERFSLILESASTNQTSMYLCASSPGSNGSPLHFGNGTRLTVT.

This chain uses TRBV7-3 with TRBJ2-1; 8 bases fit TRBD1. CDR3 length: 14 amino acids. After removal of 5 bases from V and 9 bases from J, the junction contained 9 bases not matched to a gene. Per the germline V gene, CDR1 is SGHTA and CDR2 is FQGTGA. For the CDR3, the DNA is TGTGCCAGCAGCGCTCCAGACAGGGGTGGTGAGCAGTTCTTC. Amino acid sequence: CASSAPDRGGEQFF.

The sample holds one count of this clone. The gene calls are TRBV5-1 and TRBJ2-1; 9 bases agree with TRBD1. From germline, CDR1 is SGHRS and CDR2 YFSETQ. V shed 4 bases and J 8 bases; nucleotides not matched to a gene: 16. This CDR3 is 17 amino acids long. As DNA, the CDR3 is TGCGCCAGCAGCCCGGGACAGGGAGTGTTCCGGGGCGATGAGCAGTTCTTC. Its translation is CASSPGQGVFRGDEQFF.

The V call is TRBV18, the J call TRBJ1-1; D gene uncertain. Germline V gives CDR1 KGHSH, CDR2 LQKENI. V lost 8 bases and J 1 base, leaving 11 bases between the germline ends. The CDR3 contains 13 residues. The CDR3 protein is CASQFTENTEAFF. CDR3 nucleotides: TGTGCCAGCCAATTTACGGAGAACACTGAAGCTTTCTTT.

This chain's CDR3 is CASSDSLNYGYTF. The DNA for the CDR3 is TGTGCCAGCAGTGACAGCTTGAACTATGGCTACACCTTC. V usage is TRBV9 and J usage is TRBJ1-2, with D maybe TRBD1 (5 bases). Germline values: CDR1 SGDLS, CDR2 YYNGEE. The CDR3 has 13 amino acids. V was clipped by 5 bases and J by 2 bases, with 10 bases between them. The variable domain in full, completed from reference TRBV9 and TRBJ1-2, reads DSGVTQTPKHLITATGQRVTLRCSPRSGDLSVYWYQQSLDQGLQFLIQYYNGEERAKGNILERFSAQQFPDLHSELNLSSLELGDSALYFCASSDSLNYGYTFGSGTRLTVV.

This clone has a handful of counts. This chain uses TRBV9 with TRBJ1-6; possibly TRBD1 for D (5 bases). Trimming cost V 2 bases and J 10 bases, with 16 bases left between them. Germline V gene lookup returns CDR1 SGDLS and CDR2 YYNGEE. The CDR3 totals 15 residues. The DNA for the CDR3 is TGTGCCAGCAGCGTCGGGACGGGTGGGAACTCACCCCTCCACTTT. Protein sequence: CASSVGTGGNSPLHF.

V is TRBV7-7 and J is TRBJ2-2, with D maybe TRBD2 (6 bases). CDR1 and CDR2 (germline): SSHAT, FNYEAQ (reference sequence). The CDR3 is made up of 14 amino acids. The V end lost 8 bases, the J end lost 0 bases, and 10 bases lay between the germline ends. This CDR3 is CASRDSANTGELFF. In nucleotides, the CDR3 is TGTGCCAGCCGGGACTCCGCGAACACCGGGGAGCTGTTTTTT.

The chain combines TRBV18 with TRBJ1-1; no definite D call. Between the trimmed V and J ends, which lost 2 bases and 6 bases, there was a span of 10 bases. The CDR3 length is 13 residues. Germline-derived CDR1 and CDR2 are KGHSH and LQKENI. CDR3 DNA: TGTGCCAGCTCACCATCTGGATTGGCTGAAGCTTTCTTT. Translating gives CASSPSGLAEAFF.

The chain joins TRBV5-4 to TRBJ2-1, with D maybe TRBD1 (6 bases). Deletions cut 2 bases from V and 4 bases from J, with 16 bases between. This CDR3 has 16 amino acids. Germline V gene lookup returns CDR1 SGHNT and CDR2 YYREEE (reference sequence). The CDR3 sequence is CASSFAPGASYNEQFF. Here the CDR3 DNA reads TGTGCCAGCAGCTTTGCGCCAGGGGCCTCGTACAATGAGCAGTTCTTC.

DNA of the CDR3: TGTGCCAGCCTAATGGACAGGTCTAACTATGGCTACACCTTC. Its translation: CASLMDRSNYGYTF. The chain has TRBV14 and TRBJ1-2, with TRBD1 matching over 7 bases. Trimming took 8 bases from V and 0 from J; bases not matched to a gene: 6. Germline CDR1 SGHDN, CDR2 FVKESK. CDR3 length equals 14 residues.

CDR3 residues: CASSVAGQENQPQHF. CDR3 nucleotides: TGTGCCAGCAGCGTAGCGGGGCAGGAAAATCAGCCCCAGCATTTT. The chain uses TRBV9 and TRBJ1-5, with a weak D call TRBD1 (5 bases). The CDR3 is made up of 15 amino acids. Germline loops: CDR1 SGDLS, CDR2 YYNGEE. V lost 0 bases to trimming and J lost 4 bases, with 11 bases between them.

The V and J genes are TRBV16 and TRBJ1-5; D remains ambiguous. The CDR3 consists of 17 residues. Germline CDR1 and CDR2: KGHSY and FQNENV. V was clipped by 3 bases and J by 3 bases, with 18 bases between them. The CDR3 loop reads CASSQGASEEFNQPQHF. The DNA of the CDR3 is TGTGCCAGCAGCCAGGGCGCGAGCGAGGAATTCAATCAGCCCCAGCATTTT.

The chain is built from TRBV9 and TRBJ2-1, with D uncertain. From germline, CDR1 is SGDLS and CDR2 YYNGEE. V dropped 5 bases and J dropped 0 bases, with 6 bases sitting between them. The CDR3 runs 13 residues. The CDR3 loop is CASSRLSYNEQFF. The CDR3 nucleotides read TGTGCCAGCAGTCGACTCTCCTACAATGAGCAGTTCTTC.

This clone was picked up a small number of times. This chain joins TRBV27 and TRBJ1-6, with D perhaps matching TRBD1 (6 bases). The CDR3 is 15 residues long. Germline V lookup: CDR1 MNHEY, CDR2 SMNVEV (reference sequence). V gave up 6 bases and J gave up 6 bases, with 15 bases separating them. The CDR3 reads CASSLNRVGNSPLHF. CDR3 coding DNA: TGTGCCAGCAGCTTAAACAGGGTCGGTAATTCACCCCTCCACTTT.